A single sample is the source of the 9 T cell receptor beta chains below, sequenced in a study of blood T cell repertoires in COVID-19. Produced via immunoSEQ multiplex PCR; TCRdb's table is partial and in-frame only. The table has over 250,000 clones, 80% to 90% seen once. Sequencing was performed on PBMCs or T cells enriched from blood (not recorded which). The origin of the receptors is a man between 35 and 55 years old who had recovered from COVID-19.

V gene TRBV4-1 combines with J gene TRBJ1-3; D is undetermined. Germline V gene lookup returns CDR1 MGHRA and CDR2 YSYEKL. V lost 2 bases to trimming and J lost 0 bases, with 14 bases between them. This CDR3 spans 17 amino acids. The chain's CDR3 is CASSQLVQPFSGNTIYF. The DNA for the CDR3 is TGCGCCAGCAGCCAACTTGTACAGCCGTTCTCTGGAAACACCATATATTTT.

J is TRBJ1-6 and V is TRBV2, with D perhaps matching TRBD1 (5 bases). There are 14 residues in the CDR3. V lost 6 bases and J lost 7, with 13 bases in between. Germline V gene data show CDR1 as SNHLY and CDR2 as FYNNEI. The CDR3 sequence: CASSENRINSPLHF. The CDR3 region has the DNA TGTGCCAGCAGCGAGAACAGGATCAATTCACCCCTCCACTTT.

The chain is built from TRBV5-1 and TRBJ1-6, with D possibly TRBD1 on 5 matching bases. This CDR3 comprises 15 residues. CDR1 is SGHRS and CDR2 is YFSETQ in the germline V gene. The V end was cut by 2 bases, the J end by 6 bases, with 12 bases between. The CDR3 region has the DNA TGCGCCAGCAGCTTTGGACAAGAACTTAATTCACCCCTCCACTTT. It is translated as CASSFGQELNSPLHF.

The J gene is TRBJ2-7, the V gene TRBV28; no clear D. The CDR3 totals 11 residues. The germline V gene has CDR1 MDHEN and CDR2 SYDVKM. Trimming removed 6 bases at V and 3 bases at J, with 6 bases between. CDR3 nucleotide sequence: TGTGCCAGCAGCTTTTTCTACGAGCAGTACTTC. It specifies CASSFFYEQYF. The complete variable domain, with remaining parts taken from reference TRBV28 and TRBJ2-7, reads DVKVTQSSRYLVKRTGEKVFLECVQDMDHENMFWYRQDPGLGLRLIYFSYDVKMKEKGDIPEGYSVSREKKERFSLILESASTNQTSMYLCASSFFYEQYFGPGTRLTVT.

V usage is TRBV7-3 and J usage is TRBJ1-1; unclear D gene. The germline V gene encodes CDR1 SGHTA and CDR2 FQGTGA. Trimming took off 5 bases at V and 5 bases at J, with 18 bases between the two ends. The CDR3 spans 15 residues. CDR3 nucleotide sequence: TGTGCCAGCAGCGCAACACAAACGGGTTGGACTGAAGCTTTCTTT. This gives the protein CASSATQTGWTEAFF.

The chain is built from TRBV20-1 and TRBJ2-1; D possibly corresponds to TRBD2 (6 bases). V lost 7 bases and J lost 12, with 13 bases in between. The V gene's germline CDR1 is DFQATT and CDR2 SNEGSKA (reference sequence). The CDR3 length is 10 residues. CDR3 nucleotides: TGCAGTGGGAGGGACCTTGGGCAGTTCTTC. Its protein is CSGRDLGQFF.

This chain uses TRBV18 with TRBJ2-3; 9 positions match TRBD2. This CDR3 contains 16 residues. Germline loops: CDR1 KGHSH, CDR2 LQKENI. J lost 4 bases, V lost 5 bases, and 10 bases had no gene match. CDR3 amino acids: CASSGVAGGSADTQYF. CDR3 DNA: TGTGCCAGCTCAGGAGTGGCGGGAGGGAGCGCAGATACGCAGTATTTT.

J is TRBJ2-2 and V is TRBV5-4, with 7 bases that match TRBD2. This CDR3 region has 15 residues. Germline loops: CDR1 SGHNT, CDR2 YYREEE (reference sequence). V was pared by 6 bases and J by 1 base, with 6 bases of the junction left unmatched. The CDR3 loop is CASTLGTMNTGELFF. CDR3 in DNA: TGTGCCAGCACCCTCGGGACTATGAACACCGGGGAGCTGTTTTTT.

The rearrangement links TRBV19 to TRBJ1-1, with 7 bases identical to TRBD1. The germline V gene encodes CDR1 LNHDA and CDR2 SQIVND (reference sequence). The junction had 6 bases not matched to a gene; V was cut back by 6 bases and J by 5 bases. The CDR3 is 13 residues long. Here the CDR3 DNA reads TGTGCCAGTAGCGGAGGGGGCAGGACTGAAGCTTTCTTT. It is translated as CASSGGGRTEAFF.